These 9 T cell receptor beta chains were all obtained from the same sample, sequenced in a study of blood T cell repertoires in COVID-19 (dated by TCRdb to the early 2020s). Library preparation was by the immunoSEQ multiplex PCR assay. Held by TCRdb, this immuneACCESS table contains in-frame sequences only and omits some clones. Under half of the omission traces to an unresolved V gene where checked; the cause of the rest is unknown. This sample has roughly 400,000 clones in its table, and 88% of those were observed once. Of the sample, approximately 2% is held by the ten largest clones. Material: PBMCs or T cells enriched from blood (not recorded which). These receptors came from a woman between 40 and 55 years old with acute COVID-19.

The genes are TRBV30 and TRBJ1-3, with unresolved D. The CDR3 sequence is 13 residues long. Germline V gives CDR1 GTSNPN, CDR2 SVGIG (reference sequence). The V end was cut by 2 bases, the J end by 4 bases, with 9 bases between. The CDR3 region has the DNA TGTGCCTGGAGTTTAGTGACAGGAAACACCATATATTTT. This encodes CAWSLVTGNTIYF.

On this clone itself: The sample carries other DNA sequences with the same CDR3. The chain carries TRBV27 and TRBJ1-2, with D maybe TRBD1 (6 bases). Germline lookup yields CDR1 MNHEY and CDR2 SMNVEV (reference sequence). This CDR3 has 13 residues. V was cut by 3 bases and J by 2 bases, with 7 bases left in between. The CDR3 here is CASSFRGNYGYTF. The CDR3 coding sequence is TGTGCCAGCAGTTTCAGGGGAAACTATGGCTACACCTTC.

The genes are TRBV7-8 and TRBJ2-7; 8 nucleotides agree with TRBD1. The trim removed 5 bases at V and 4 bases at J, leaving 4 bases unmatched. Germline CDR1 reads SGHVS; CDR2 reads FQNEAQ. This CDR3 is 13 amino acids long. CDR3 in amino acids: CASSHRTGYEQYF. In nucleotides, the CDR3 is TGTGCCAGCAGCCATAGGACAGGGTACGAGCAGTACTTC.

The gene calls are TRBV19 and TRBJ2-7, with D maybe TRBD2 (6 bases). CDR1 and CDR2 (germline): LNHDA, SQIVND (reference sequence). The CDR3 sequence is 14 residues long. The V end lost 8 bases, the J end lost 0 bases, and 14 bases lay between the germline ends. As DNA, the CDR3 is TGTGCCAGTGGTGGTCGGGGGAGCTCCTACGAGCAGTACTTC. Its translation is CASGGRGSSYEQYF.

V and J are TRBV5-1 and TRBJ2-1, with 7 positions matching TRBD2. From germline, CDR1 is SGHRS and CDR2 YFSETQ. CDR3 length: 17 amino acids. Trimming removed 0 bases from V and 0 bases from J; junction bases left unmatched: 6. CDR3 amino acids: CASSLAVGGSSYNEQFF. The CDR3 coding sequence is TGCGCCAGCAGCTTGGCCGTGGGCGGGAGCTCCTACAATGAGCAGTTCTTC.

This rearrangement joins TRBV19 to TRBJ1-2, with a possible D match to TRBD1 (6 bases). CDR3 length: 13 residues. Per germline, CDR1 LNHDA and CDR2 SQIVND (reference sequence). The V end lost 8 bases, the J end lost 1 base, and 11 bases lay between the germline ends. CDR3 nucleotide sequence: TGTGCCAGTGGAAGGGGGGGTAACTATGGCTACACCTTC. It translates to CASGRGGNYGYTF. The full variable domain, its missing parts supplied by reference TRBV19 and TRBJ1-2, is DGGITQSPKYLFRKEGQNVTLSCEQNLNHDAMYWYRQDPGQGLRLIYYSQIVNDFQKGDIAEGYSVSREKKESFPLTVTSAQKNPTAFYLCASGRGGNYGYTFGSGTRLTVV.

The chain uses TRBV30 and TRBJ1-5; 8 positions agree with TRBD1. The CDR3 has 15 amino acids. J was trimmed by 6 bases and V by 2 bases; bases with no gene match: 9. Germline V gene lookup returns CDR1 GTSNPN and CDR2 SVGIG (reference sequence). CDR3 loop: CAWSFTGGSGQPQHF. The CDR3 region has the DNA TGTGCCTGGAGTTTCACAGGGGGATCGGGTCAGCCCCAGCATTTT. Full variable domain (remainder filled in from reference TRBV30 and TRBJ1-5): SQTIHQWPATLVQPVGSPLSLECTVEGTSNPNLYWYRQAAGRGLQLLFYSVGIGQISSEVPQNLSASRPQDRQFILSSKKLLLSDSGFYLCAWSFTGGSGQPQHFGDGTRLSIL.

V usage is TRBV4-1 and J usage is TRBJ2-3; 11 bases are a match to TRBD2. Unmatched junction bases numbered 6, after V lost 1 base and J lost 6 bases. The CDR3 totals 16 residues. Germline CDR1 reads MGHRA; CDR2 reads YSYEKL. The CDR3 DNA reads TGCGCCAGCAGCCAAGTGGAGTTAGCGGGGGGGGATACGCAGTATTTT. This codes for CASSQVELAGGDTQYF.

This clone was seen more than once but under ten times. The V and J genes are TRBV5-4 and TRBJ1-5, with TRBD1 identical over 9 bases. The CDR3 runs to 14 residues. Germline trimming cut 2 bases from V and 7 bases from J; bases unmatched to any gene: 4. Germline-derived CDR1 and CDR2 are SGHNT and YYREEE (reference sequence). CDR3 sequence: CASSLQGAGQPQHF. The CDR3 region has the DNA TGTGCCAGCAGCTTACAGGGGGCAGGACAGCCCCAGCATTTT.